The source of this TCR beta chain is a study of identical twins. J gave up 7 bases and V 2 bases, and 5 bases lay outside the gene matches. The CDR3 spans 14 residues. Germline CDR1 is DFQATT and CDR2 is SNEGSKA (reference sequence). This clonotype has just a few counts. TCRdb independently ran MiXCR on the 5' RACE reads; one entry per CDR3 protein. The table has 500,000 to 550,000 distinct CDR3 sequences, approximately 20% seen once. These data were likewise used in another study, on yellow fever vaccine responses in identical twins.

This receptor was obtained from a woman under 30 in good health. This rearrangement joins TRBV20-1 to TRBJ2-1, with 10 nucleotides matching TRBD2. Sequencing used CD4+ T cells sorted from blood. CDR3 nucleotides: TGCAGTGCTAGACTAGCGGGAGCTGGTAATGAGCAGTTCTTC. Translated: CSARLAGAGNEQFF.